This T cell receptor beta chain was identified in a study of T cells in Graves' hyperthyroidism and ophthalmopathy. This clonotype was counted at least ten times. CDR3 size: 14 residues. With V trimmed by 6 bases and J by 2 bases, 10 bases remained unmatched. The germline gives CDR1 DFQATT, CDR2 SNEGSKA (reference sequence). RNA transcripts yielded amplified TCR beta CDR3 regions. First-round RT-PCR of the TCR CDR3 relied on the HTBI primer set. Each CDR3 protein gets one entry after TCRdb re-called the multiplex PCR reads with MiXCR. The table lists about 270,000 distinct CDR3 sequences, almost 25% of them singletons.

The rearrangement uses TRBV20-1 and TRBJ2-7; 7 nucleotides match TRBD1. The sequenced material came from blood. This TCR derives from a woman between 40 and 50 years old with Graves' ophthalmopathy. The CDR3 here is CSAERGRGTYEQYF. CDR3 coding DNA: TGCAGTGCCGAGAGGGGCAGGGGGACCTACGAGCAGTACTTC.